The 10 T cell receptor beta chains presented below share a single source sample, sequenced in a study of T-cell memory formation after mild COVID-19. TCRdb ran MiXCR on the 5' RACE reads and lists one entry per CDR3 protein. The sample records roughly 310,000 distinct CDR3 sequences, around a sixth being singletons. Sequenced material: PBMCs or a T cell subset sorted from them (not recorded which). The source is a man younger than 35 who had mild COVID-19 (a few samples of this study predate the infection). Cell type and time point are not known.

This chain connects TRBV5-1 to TRBJ2-2; 10 bases agree with TRBD2. The CDR3 consists of 17 residues. Trimming removed 0 bases from V and 9 bases from J; junction bases left unmatched: 11. CDR1 and CDR2 (germline): SGHRS, YFSETQ. The CDR3, as DNA: TGCGCCAGCAGCTTGGCCGCGGATCTAGCGGGGGTCCGGGAGCTGTTTTTT. It codes for CASSLAADLAGVRELFF. Complete variable domain (other parts from reference TRBV5-1 and TRBJ2-2): KAGVTQTPRYLIKTRGQQVTLSCSPISGHRSVSWYQQTPGQGLQFLFEYFSETQRNKGNFPGRFSGRQFSNSRSEMNVSTLELGDSALYLCASSLAADLAGVRELFFGEGSRLTVL.

The table lists this clonotype with many counts. This sequence joins TRBV5-1 and TRBJ1-6, with D perhaps TRBD1 (6 bases). Trimming pared 1 base from V and 5 bases from J, leaving 19 bases between. The CDR3 has 18 residues. The germline V gene encodes CDR1 SGHRS and CDR2 YFSETQ. CDR3 sequence: CASSLRGTTRTDNSPLHF. The CDR3 DNA reads TGCGCCAGCAGCTTGAGGGGGACGACCCGGACTGATAATTCACCCCTCCACTTT.

The gene calls are TRBV29-1 and TRBJ2-3, with D perhaps given as TRBD1 or TRBD2 (5 bases each). The CDR3 runs 15 residues. Trimming stripped 1 base from V and 4 bases from J, with 15 bases between. Germline CDR1 and CDR2: SQVTM and ANQGSEA. The CDR3 DNA sequence: TGCAGCGTTGAAGTGTGGGCTGGGGGTGCAGATACGCAGTATTTT. Translation gives CSVEVWAGGADTQYF.

This clonotype was seen at least ten times. This chain links TRBV7-8 with TRBJ1-2; 7 bases are shared with TRBD1. After removal of 1 base from V and 6 bases from J, the junction contained 2 bases not matched to a gene. CDR3 length: 13 residues. Germline V lookup: CDR1 SGHVS, CDR2 FQNEAQ. This CDR3 reads CASSLVQGDGYTF. The CDR3 DNA reads TGTGCCAGCAGCTTAGTCCAGGGGGATGGCTACACCTTC.

The CDR3 DNA follows: TGCGCCAGCAGCTCCCAGGATGCGACTGAAGCTTTCTTT. It translates to CASSSQDATEAFF. V usage is TRBV5-1 and J usage is TRBJ1-1, with no clear D. Germline V CDR1 and CDR2: SGHRS, YFSETQ. Trimming cost V 3 bases and J 5 bases, with 11 bases left between them. The CDR3 consists of 13 residues.

This clonotype was found a few times. V usage is TRBV5-5 and J usage is TRBJ1-3; D ambiguous. The V gene lost 2 bases and the J gene lost 4 bases, with 7 bases spanning the gap. Germline loops: CDR1 SGHKS, CDR2 YYEKEE (reference sequence). There are 13 residues in the CDR3. CDR3 coding DNA: TGTGCCAGCAGCTTCCCCGGGGGAAACACCATATATTTT. It encodes CASSFPGGNTIYF.

This clonotype has just a few counts. V is TRBV7-2 and J is TRBJ1-2; the match to TRBD1 covers 8 bases. Germline loops: CDR1 SGHTA, CDR2 FQGNSA. This CDR3 is built from 13 residues. The V and J ends lost 6 bases and 5 bases, in that order; junction bases with no gene match: 5. CDR3: CASRLNRGYGYTF. The CDR3 DNA follows: TGTGCCAGCAGACTAAACAGGGGGTATGGCTACACCTTC.

This clonotype showed up just a few times. This chain joins TRBV12-5 and TRBJ2-2; D ambiguous. The CDR3 runs 13 residues. The V gene lost 7 bases and the J gene lost 2 bases, with 8 bases spanning the gap. Germline lookup yields CDR1 LGHNT and CDR2 FRNRAP. The CDR3 reads CASADSNTGELFF. In DNA, the CDR3 is TGTGCTAGTGCCGACTCCAACACCGGGGAGCTGTTTTTT. Using reference TRBV12-5 and TRBJ2-2 for the parts outside the CDR3, the full variable domain is DARVTQTPRHKVTEMGQEVTMRCQPILGHNTVFWYRQTMMQGLELLAYFRNRAPLDDSGMPKDRFSAEMPDATLATLKIQPSEPRDSAVYFCASADSNTGELFFGEGSRLTVL.

The gene calls are TRBV18 and TRBJ1-4; D uncertain. CDR3 length equals 19 residues. In germline, CDR1 is KGHSH, CDR2 LQKENI. V was cut by 3 bases and J by 0 bases, with 20 bases left in between. The CDR3 bases are TGTGCCAGCTCACCTACCTTTCGACGGGAGGCGGCAACTAATGAAAAACTGTTTTTT. Protein product: CASSPTFRREAATNEKLFF.

The chain employs TRBV6-2 or TRBV6-3 and TRBJ1-2, with TRBD1 as a possible D gene (6 bases). Germline V gene data show CDR1 as MNHEY and CDR2 as SVGEGT. Trimming removed 3 bases at V and 5 bases at J, with 16 bases between. CDR3 length: 15 amino acids. In nucleotides, the CDR3 is TGTGCCAGCAGTTATCCCCTGGACAGTGGGTATGGCTACACCTTC. Amino acid sequence: CASSYPLDSGYGYTF.